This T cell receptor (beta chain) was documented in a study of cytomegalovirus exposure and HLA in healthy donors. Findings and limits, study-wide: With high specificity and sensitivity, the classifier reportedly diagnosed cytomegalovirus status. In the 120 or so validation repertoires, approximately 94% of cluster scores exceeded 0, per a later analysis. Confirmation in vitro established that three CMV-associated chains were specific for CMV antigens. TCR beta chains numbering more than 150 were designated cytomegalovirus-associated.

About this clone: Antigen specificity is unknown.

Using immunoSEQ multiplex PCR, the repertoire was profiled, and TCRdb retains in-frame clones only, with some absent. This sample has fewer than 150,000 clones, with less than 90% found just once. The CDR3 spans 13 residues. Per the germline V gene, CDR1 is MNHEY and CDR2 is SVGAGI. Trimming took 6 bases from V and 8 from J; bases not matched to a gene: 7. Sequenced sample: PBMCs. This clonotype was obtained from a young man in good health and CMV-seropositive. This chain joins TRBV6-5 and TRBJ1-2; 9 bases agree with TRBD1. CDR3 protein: CASSRTGAPGYTF. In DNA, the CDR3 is TGTGCCAGCAGCCGGACAGGGGCCCCAGGCTACACCTTC.